This passage covers 25 T cell receptor beta chains from one sample sequenced in a study of blood T cell repertoires in COVID-19. The table came from immunoSEQ multiplex PCR; TCRdb's copy has only in-frame clones and leaves some out. The table includes some 300,000 clones, about 86% detected once. Sequencing was carried out using peripheral blood. The receptors were gathered from a woman in her 70s with COVID-19, enrolled during active disease.

The rearrangement joins TRBV7-3 to TRBJ2-3, with D hard to call. The CDR3 totals 13 residues. The V gene's germline CDR1 is SGHTA and CDR2 FQGTGA. The germline V and J ends were trimmed by 2 bases and 4 bases, with 7 bases remaining between them. For the CDR3, the DNA is TGTGCCAGCAGCTTAGGCGGCCCAGATACGCAGTATTTT. Its protein product is CASSLGGPDTQYF. Filled out from reference TRBV7-3 and TRBJ2-3, the complete variable domain reads GAGVSQTPSNKVTEKGKYVELRCDPISGHTALYWYRQSLGQGPEFLIYFQGTGAADDSGLPNDRFFAVRPEGSVSTLKIQRTERGDSAVYLCASSLGGPDTQYFGPGTRLTVL.

This clone is a singleton in its sample. The chain links TRBV19 to TRBJ1-2; D unresolved. Germline-derived CDR1 and CDR2 are LNHDA and SQIVND (reference sequence). Trimming stripped 5 bases from V and 0 bases from J, with 13 bases between. This CDR3 spans 15 amino acids. This CDR3 reads CASSSTGRTNYGYTF. Written as DNA, the CDR3 is TGTGCCAGTAGTTCGACCGGCAGGACTAACTATGGCTACACCTTC.

The genes are TRBV30 and TRBJ1-2, with 8 bases fitting TRBD1. Germline CDR1 reads GTSNPN; CDR2 reads SVGIG (reference sequence). This CDR3 is built from 16 residues. Trimming took 3 bases from V and 7 from J; bases not matched to a gene: 16. The CDR3, as DNA: TGTGCCTGGAGGCGTGGGACAGGCATCAGCCACTTTGGCTACACCTTC. It yields the protein CAWRRGTGISHFGYTF. Using reference TRBV30 and TRBJ1-2 for the parts outside the CDR3, the full variable domain is SQTIHQWPATLVQPVGSPLSLECTVEGTSNPNLYWYRQAAGRGLQLLFYSVGIGQISSEVPQNLSASRPQDRQFILSSKKLLLSDSGFYLCAWRRGTGISHFGYTFGSGTRLTVV.

The V call is TRBV11-3, the J call TRBJ2-3; D possibly corresponds to TRBD2 (6 bases). This CDR3 spans 12 amino acids. Trimming stripped 8 bases from V and 2 bases from J, with 8 bases between. Germline loops: CDR1 SGHNT, CDR2 YENEEA. The chain's CDR3 is CASSGDTDTQYF. CDR3 in DNA: TGTGCCAGCTCGGGGGACACAGATACGCAGTATTTT.

The genes are TRBV5-1 and TRBJ1-1, with TRBD1 matching 8 bases. CDR1 and CDR2 (germline): SGHRS, YFSETQ. Germline trimming cut 4 bases from V and 7 bases from J; bases unmatched to any gene: 9. The CDR3 covers 14 residues. CDR3 DNA: TGCGCCAGCAGCGATCAGGGGGCCTGGGTTGAAGCTTTCTTT. This gives the protein CASSDQGAWVEAFF. Full variable domain (rest looked up from reference TRBV5-1 and TRBJ1-1): KAGVTQTPRYLIKTRGQQVTLSCSPISGHRSVSWYQQTPGQGLQFLFEYFSETQRNKGNFPGRFSGRQFSNSRSEMNVSTLELGDSALYLCASSDQGAWVEAFFGQGTRLTVV.

The table lists this clone with a few counts. The chain recombines TRBV19 with TRBJ2-3; 8 bases are a match to TRBD1. Germline V gives CDR1 LNHDA, CDR2 SQIVND (reference sequence). The CDR3 is made up of 12 amino acids. J gave up 4 bases and V 8 bases, and 2 bases lay outside the gene matches. The CDR3: CASGQGADTQYF. Here the CDR3 DNA reads TGTGCCAGTGGACAGGGAGCAGATACGCAGTATTTT.

This chain links TRBV11-2 with TRBJ1-1; the D gene is possibly TRBD1 (6 bases). Trimming removed 4 bases at V and 1 base at J, with 10 bases between. The CDR3 covers 14 residues. The germline gives CDR1 SGHAT, CDR2 FQNNGV. In DNA form, the CDR3 reads TGTGCCAGCAGCTCAGTCAGGGGGAACACTGAAGCTTTCTTT. Protein product: CASSSVRGNTEAFF.

In its sample, this clone was seen a few times. The chain couples TRBV6-5 to TRBJ1-2; TRBD1 matches 7 bases. The germline V gene has CDR1 MNHEY and CDR2 SVGAGI. With 10 bases clipped from V and 5 bases from J, the junction kept 4 bases outside the gene matches. The CDR3 length is 11 residues. The CDR3 DNA sequence: TGTGCCATGGACAGGCCGTATGGCTACACCTTC. This encodes CAMDRPYGYTF.

A single count supports this clone. The chain uses TRBV5-4 and TRBJ1-2; no reliable D call. This CDR3 comprises 14 residues. Germline V lookup: CDR1 SGHNT, CDR2 YYREEE (reference sequence). With 3 bases removed from V and 2 bases from J, the gap between germline ends came to 11 bases. CDR3 in amino acids: CASSSKGGNYGYTF. The CDR3 coding sequence is TGTGCCAGCAGCTCCAAGGGAGGGAACTATGGCTACACCTTC.

This chain joins TRBV9 and TRBJ2-7; D perhaps matches TRBD1 (5 bases). V lost 2 bases to trimming and J lost 0 bases, with 9 bases between them. Germline CDR1 reads SGDLS; CDR2 reads YYNGEE. The CDR3 has 14 amino acids. The CDR3 here is CASSVRADSYEQYF. DNA for the CDR3: TGTGCCAGCAGCGTCAGGGCGGACTCCTACGAGCAGTACTTC.

J is TRBJ2-7 and V is TRBV10-1; no clear D. V shed 3 bases and J shed 7 bases, with 10 bases lying between them. The CDR3 runs to 12 residues. Germline V gene lookup returns CDR1 WNHNN and CDR2 SYGVQD (reference sequence). The CDR3 sequence is CASSDGVREQYF. CDR3 DNA sequence: TGCGCCAGCAGTGACGGTGTAAGAGAGCAGTACTTC.

The chain carries TRBV7-2 and TRBJ2-7; D is ambiguous. This CDR3 comprises 14 residues. The germline gives CDR1 SGHTA, CDR2 FQGNSA. The V gene lost 4 bases and the J gene lost 1 base, with 11 bases spanning the gap. The CDR3 is CASSSRSKSYEQYF. The CDR3 DNA reads TGTGCCAGCAGCTCACGAAGCAAGTCCTACGAGCAGTACTTC.

The rearrangement uses TRBV30 and TRBJ2-2; TRBD1 matches 9 bases. The CDR3 is 14 residues long. Trimming cost V 4 bases and J 4 bases; bases outside gene matches: 4. The germline V gene has CDR1 GTSNPN and CDR2 SVGIG (reference sequence). The CDR3 loop is CAWIRTGATGELFF. The CDR3 region has the DNA TGTGCCTGGATCCGGACAGGGGCCACCGGGGAGCTGTTTTTT.

The rearrangement joins TRBV3-1 (or the pseudogene TRBV3-2) to TRBJ1-5; D not resolved. The CDR3 is 13 residues long. The V end lost 0 bases, the J end lost 5 bases, and 5 bases lay between the germline ends. Germline CDR1 LGHDT, CDR2 YNNKEL (reference sequence). The chain's CDR3 is CASSQDTDQPQHF. In nucleotides, the CDR3 is TGTGCCAGCAGCCAAGATACAGATCAGCCCCAGCATTTT.

The gene calls are TRBV30 and TRBJ2-1; 10 bases map to TRBD2. J gave up 7 bases and V 8 bases, and 14 bases lay outside the gene matches. Germline CDR1 GTSNPN, CDR2 SVGIG (reference sequence). The CDR3 consists of 15 residues. The CDR3 spells CAHTSLAGAWNEQFF. In DNA, the CDR3 is TGTGCCCACACCTCGCTAGCGGGGGCTTGGAATGAGCAGTTCTTC.

The chain joins TRBV7-9 to TRBJ1-4; 8 positions agree with TRBD1. CDR1 is SEHNR and CDR2 is FQNEAQ in the germline V gene (reference sequence). This CDR3 comprises 14 residues. Trimming cost V 7 bases and J 5 bases; bases outside gene matches: 6. This CDR3 is CASTRQGFNEKLFF. Written as DNA, the CDR3 is TGTGCCAGCACCCGACAGGGGTTCAATGAAAAACTGTTTTTT. Drawing the rest from reference TRBV7-9 and TRBJ1-4, the complete variable domain is DTGVSQNPRHKITKRGQNVTFRCDPISEHNRLYWYRQTLGQGPEFLTYFQNEAQLEKSRLLSDRFSAERPKGSFSTLEIQRTEQGDSAMYLCASTRQGFNEKLFFGSGTQLSVL.

V gene TRBV19 combines with J gene TRBJ2-5, with D possibly being TRBD2 (6 bases). The CDR3 spans 14 residues. Germline values: CDR1 LNHDA, CDR2 SQIVND (reference sequence). With 1 base removed from V and 7 bases from J, the gap between germline ends came to 13 bases. The DNA for the CDR3 is TGTGCCAGTAGTATAGGGACGGGAGTTCGGACCCAGTACTTC. Its protein is CASSIGTGVRTQYF.

The genes are TRBV15 and TRBJ2-7; 10 bases are a match to TRBD2. Germline assignment: CDR1 LNHNV and CDR2 YYDKDF (reference sequence). J lost 0 bases, V lost 0 bases, and 2 bases had no gene match. There are 16 residues in the CDR3. Here the CDR3 DNA reads TGTGCCACCAGCAGAGAAGGACTAGCGGTCTCCTACGAGCAGTACTTC. Protein sequence: CATSREGLAVSYEQYF.

This clone has a handful of counts. The gene calls are TRBV27 and TRBJ1-5; 8 bases line up with TRBD1. This CDR3 spans 17 amino acids. The V gene's germline CDR1 is MNHEY and CDR2 SMNVEV (reference sequence). V was pared by 1 base and J by 4 bases, with 9 bases of the junction left unmatched. The CDR3 loop is CASSLFSGRGRNQPQHF. The CDR3 coding sequence is TGTGCCAGCAGTTTATTCAGCGGCAGGGGGCGAAATCAGCCCCAGCATTTT.

The chain recombines TRBV19 with TRBJ1-5, with 9 nucleotides matching TRBD1. The CDR3 contains 17 residues. The germline gives CDR1 LNHDA, CDR2 SQIVND (reference sequence). Losses at the gene ends were 4 bases for V and 4 bases for J; bases not matched to a gene: 11. The CDR3 protein is CASSTYPGQGWNQPQHF. The CDR3 region has the DNA TGTGCCAGTAGTACCTATCCGGGACAGGGCTGGAATCAGCCCCAGCATTTT.

The chain carries TRBV7-8 and TRBJ2-3; D possibly corresponds to TRBD1 (7 bases). This CDR3 has 17 amino acids. CDR1 and CDR2 from the germline V gene are SGHVS and FQNEAQ. V was pared by 5 bases and J by 0 bases, with 18 bases between. The CDR3 DNA reads as TGTGCCAGCAGCGCAAACAGGGGACTCTTTAGCACAGATACGCAGTATTTT. This translates into CASSANRGLFSTDTQYF.

The V and J genes are TRBV27 and TRBJ2-5; TRBD2 agrees at 7 bases. Trimming cost V 0 bases and J 5 bases; bases outside gene matches: 12. This CDR3 spans 17 amino acids. Germline CDR1 and CDR2: MNHEY and SMNVEV (reference sequence). The CDR3 region has the DNA TGTGCCAGCAGTTTATCGCCCCCCGGACTAGTGTTCGAGACCCAGTACTTC. This gives the protein CASSLSPPGLVFETQYF.

The rearrangement joins TRBV28 to TRBJ1-2; TRBD1 matches 10 bases. The CDR3 is 17 residues long. The V gene's germline CDR1 is MDHEN and CDR2 SYDVKM. The V and J ends lost 8 bases and 0 bases, in that order; junction bases with no gene match: 12. The DNA of the CDR3 is TGTGCCAGCTGGCCTGACAGGGGGCGTTTAACTAACTATGGCTACACCTTC. Its translation: CASWPDRGRLTNYGYTF.

The chain recombines TRBV15 with TRBJ1-2; D is unresolved. Trimming stripped 4 bases from V and 8 bases from J, with 8 bases between. The CDR3 contains 11 residues. CDR1 LNHNV and CDR2 YYDKDF come from the germline V gene (reference sequence). The CDR3 region is CATSNGLGYTF. The CDR3 nucleotides are TGTGCCACCAGCAACGGTCTGGGCTACACCTTC.

The rearrangement links TRBV5-8 to TRBJ2-1; TRBD1 might be the D (6 bases). V was pared by 1 base and J by 4 bases, with 12 bases between. From germline, CDR1 is SGHTS and CDR2 YDEGEE. The CDR3 length is 15 residues. CDR3 nucleotide sequence: TGTGCCAGCAGCTTGCAGGACAGAGAATACAATGAGCAGTTCTTC. Translation: CASSLQDREYNEQFF.